The clone carrying this T cell receptor beta chain was counted between two and nine times. Full-length variable regions came from constant-region reverse primers plus semi-nested Nested Universal Primer A PCR. TCRdb re-called the 5' RACE reads through MiXCR, storing one row per CDR3 protein. The data show roughly 40,000 distinct CDR3 sequences, approximately 20% seen once. The CDR3 totals 13 residues. In germline, CDR1 is DFQATT, CDR2 SNEGSKA (reference sequence). With V trimmed by 5 bases and J by 6 bases, 9 bases remained unmatched. Sequencing was performed on naive CD4+ T cells sorted from a lymph node. Subset described: naive CD4+ T cells, CD4+CD45RA+CD25-. The chain couples TRBV20-1 to TRBJ1-1; 7 bases are shared with TRBD1. The sequence was obtained from a female donor with breast cancer. The CDR3 coding sequence is TGCAGTGCTCTTAAGAACAGGGGCGCTGAAGCTTTCTTT. It translates to CSALKNRGAEAFF.